This T cell receptor (beta chain) is drawn from a study of cytotoxic CD8 clonotypes in ibrutinib-treated CLL. Across the study: Response sampling took place at median about 12 months of treatment, range 6 to 36.

Findings and limits, study-wide: Rising at ibrutinib response, clonality subsequently fell back toward baseline at progression. Progressing and sustained-remission patients had different sampling times. While tracking circulating CD8+ T-cell counts, baseline clonality exceeded that of age-matched healthy donors.

Assay: immunoSEQ multiplex PCR; the TCRdb copy retains only in-frame clones and omits some. The sample contains around 150,000 clones, 88% of which appear only once. Germline CDR1 reads SGHRS; CDR2 reads YFSETQ. The V end lost 4 bases, the J end lost 1 base, and 11 bases lay between the germline ends. The CDR3 is made up of 14 amino acids. About this clone itself: Its antigen is undetermined.

The receptor's source is a human donor with chronic lymphocytic leukemia. Sample: PBMCs, taken at disease progression, from a patient treated with ibrutinib. The V call is TRBV5-1, the J call TRBJ2-5; D is undetermined. The CDR3, as DNA: TGCGCCAGCAGCGCGGTACCTATCCAAGAGACCCAGTACTTC. As protein: CASSAVPIQETQYF.